A selection of T cell receptor beta chains follows, all from one sample in a study of blood T cell repertoires in COVID-19. Clones were sequenced by immunoSEQ multiplex PCR, and TCRdb holds only the in-frame ones, with some missing. The data contain around 260,000 clones, around 87% of them singletons. The sample was peripheral blood. The receptors originated from a woman aged 40 to 49 who had recovered from COVID-19. Both conserved end residues are part of each CDR3.

cdr3_length: 20
v_call: TRBV5-5
j_call: TRBJ2-1
cdr3_aa: CASSWGTSGGHQSSYNEQFF

cdr3_length: 14
v_call: TRBV6-5
j_call: TRBJ1-1
cdr3_aa: CASSYPEAGALTFF

cdr3_length: 14
v_call: TRBV12-5
j_call: TRBJ2-7
cdr3_aa: CASGAGQGAGEQYF

cdr3_length: 17
v_call: TRBV24-1
j_call: TRBJ2-1
cdr3_aa: CATSDPGTGGDYNEQFF

cdr3_length: 14
v_call: TRBV5-6
j_call: TRBJ2-7
cdr3_aa: CASSLMTGGYEQYF

cdr3_length: 14
v_call: TRBV5-6
j_call: TRBJ1-1
cdr3_aa: CASSELGTGGLAFF

cdr3_length: 14
v_call: TRBV5-6
j_call: TRBJ1-6
cdr3_aa: CASSFDGYNSPLHF

cdr3_length: 17
v_call: TRBV15
j_call: TRBJ2-3
cdr3_aa: CATSRDSGTGVADTQYF

cdr3_length: 18
v_call: TRBV4-3
j_call: TRBJ2-5
cdr3_aa: CASSQDASSGGRVETQYF

cdr3_length: 13
v_call: TRBV19
j_call: TRBJ1-2
cdr3_aa: CASSIPEVPHYTF

cdr3_length: 17
v_call: TRBV4-3
j_call: TRBJ2-5
cdr3_aa: CASSHLPGGGAGETQYF

cdr3_length: 14
v_call: TRBV2
j_call: TRBJ2-3
cdr3_aa: CASSRDRGTDTQYF

cdr3_length: 15
v_call: TRBV18
j_call: TRBJ1-2
cdr3_aa: CASSRPGTGDSSYTF

cdr3_length: 16
v_call: TRBV7-2
j_call: TRBJ2-5
cdr3_aa: CASSAGQGKFGETQYF

cdr3_length: 13
v_call: TRBV20-1
j_call: TRBJ1-3
cdr3_aa: CSASRGTASGIYF

cdr3_length: 15
v_call: TRBV30
j_call: TRBJ1-6
cdr3_aa: CAWGSFTGGDSPLHF

cdr3_length: 15
v_call: TRBV6-5
j_call: TRBJ1-2
cdr3_aa: CASRGQGASTYGYTF

cdr3_length: 16
v_call: TRBV25-1
j_call: TRBJ2-7
cdr3_aa: CASSEARDSDSYEQYF

cdr3_length: 16
v_call: TRBV9
j_call: TRBJ2-3
cdr3_aa: CASSVVSSGRTDTQYF

cdr3_length: 16
v_call: TRBV28
j_call: TRBJ1-5
cdr3_aa: CASSTGHLRWPQPQHF

cdr3_length: 13
v_call: TRBV10-1
j_call: TRBJ2-1
cdr3_aa: CASSEGTRNEQFF

cdr3_length: 18
v_call: TRBV11-3
j_call: TRBJ2-3
cdr3_aa: CASSLDGGVQPFTDTQYF

cdr3_length: 13
v_call: TRBV29-1
j_call: TRBJ1-2
cdr3_aa: CSANSGSNYGYTF

cdr3_length: 13
v_call: TRBV30
j_call: TRBJ2-1
cdr3_aa: CAWSHGGVNEQFF

cdr3_length: 15
v_call: TRBV6-2/TRBV6-3
j_call: TRBJ2-3
cdr3_aa: CASSYSRGQQDTQYF

cdr3_length: 14
v_call: TRBV7-2
j_call: TRBJ1-5
cdr3_aa: CASSSGTPDQPQHF

cdr3_length: 15
v_call: TRBV18
j_call: TRBJ1-1
cdr3_aa: CASSTLGQANTEAFF

cdr3_length: 15
v_call: TRBV27
j_call: TRBJ1-4
cdr3_aa: CASSLLGIKGEKLFF

cdr3_length: 16
v_call: TRBV4-1
j_call: TRBJ2-1
cdr3_aa: CASSQDRLASYNEQFF